One and the same sample provided the 5 T cell receptor beta chains below, sequenced in a study of breast tumors, draining lymph nodes, adjacent tissues (dated by TCRdb to 2015 to 2016). Receptor amplification or capture employed multiplex PCR. The sequencer was an Illumina HiSeq 2000. TCRdb reprocessed the public reads (quality trimming at Q25 with fastp, clone calling with MiXCR) and kept in-frame beta chains. Rows matching on CDR3 protein sequence are summarized as one entry with the most common DNA and genes. This sample holds around 120,000 distinct CDR3 sequences; about 20% were observed only once. The ten biggest clones cover around 3.5% of the sample. The lymph node samples were taken from the axillary draining lymph nodes of breast cancer patients. The sample taken for sequencing was axillary lymph node tissue. These receptors were taken from a female donor with breast cancer. Some clones in this sample may be carry-over from other donors' samples.

CDR3 protein: CSAREGQEDNQPQHF. The CDR3 coding sequence is TGCAGTGCTAGAGAAGGGCAGGAGGACAATCAGCCCCAGCATTTT. V and J are TRBV20-1 and TRBJ1-5; D not certain. The CDR3 spans 15 residues. Per germline, CDR1 DFQATT and CDR2 SNEGSKA (reference sequence). Trimming took off 0 bases at V and 3 bases at J, with 12 bases between the two ends.

At least ten counts were recorded for this clonotype. The rearrangement uses TRBV2 and TRBJ2-3; TRBD2 matches at 11 bases. V was clipped by 8 bases and J by 8 bases; unmatched bases: 12. Germline-derived CDR1 and CDR2 are SNHLY and FYNNEI. This CDR3 comprises 15 residues. The CDR3: CASRKRSSGGSTQYF. DNA of the CDR3: TGTGCCAGCCGGAAGCGGTCTAGCGGGGGGAGTACGCAGTATTTT.

Turning to this clonotype: A much bigger clone sits one base away, suggesting this may be a read error. This chain connects TRBV4-2 to TRBJ2-7, with TRBD2 identical over 7 bases. V trimming: 1 base; J trimming: 2 bases; junction bases outside the gene matches: 5. This CDR3 is built from 15 residues. The germline V gene has CDR1 LGHNA and CDR2 YNFKEQ. CDR3 bases: TGTGCCAGCAGCCAAGCCGTACGGGGGGCCTACGAGCAGTACTTC. Translation gives CASSQAVRGAYEQYF.

Ten or more counts support this clonotype. V usage is TRBV24-1 and J usage is TRBJ2-2, with 8 bases identical to TRBD1. The germline CDR1 and CDR2 sequences are KGHDR and SFDVKD. Trimming removed 4 bases from V and 6 bases from J; junction bases left unmatched: 9. The CDR3 sequence is 16 residues long. Here the CDR3 DNA reads TGTGCCACCAGTGACCAAGTACAGGGGGTCTCCGGGGAGCTGTTTTTT. Protein sequence: CATSDQVQGVSGELFF.

Details on this clonotype: A read error is possible here, since a much larger clone lies one base away. Since no conserved phenylalanine or tryptophan closes the CDR3, a read error is the likely cause. DNA of the CDR3: TGTGCCAGTAGTGTACGTACTGGCTTGAACGAGCAGTACCTC. Its translation is CASSVRTGLNEQYL. The rearrangement uses TRBV19 and TRBJ2-7; D is unresolved. Germline CDR1 reads LNHDA; CDR2 reads SQIVND (reference sequence). The CDR3 is 14 residues long. The germline V and J ends were trimmed by 5 bases and 5 bases, with 16 bases remaining between them.